The 13 T cell receptor beta chains below all came from one sample that was sequenced in a study of OX40 agonist ivuxolimab in advanced cancers. Generated by immunoSEQ multiplex PCR, the TCRdb table keeps only in-frame clones and is missing some. The profile shows 50,000 to 65,000 clones, roughly nine tenths of them singletons. The specimen was CD4+ or CD8+ T cells sorted from blood, collected in a trial of the OX40 agonist ivuxolimab. The origin of the receptors is an adult with an advanced solid tumor such as melanoma, head and neck, liver or kidney cancer.

The rearrangement uses TRBV5-1 and TRBJ2-7; the D is unclear. The CDR3 loop spans 15 amino acids. Germline-derived CDR1 and CDR2 are SGHRS and YFSETQ. Trimming took off 4 bases at V and 0 bases at J, with 14 bases between the two ends. CDR3 DNA: TGCGCCAGCAGCCCGGCAGAGCCGAGCTCCTACGAGCAGTACTTC. Residues: CASSPAEPSSYEQYF.

The V call is TRBV2, the J call TRBJ1-2; D call uncertain. CDR1 is SNHLY, CDR2 FYNNEI, per germline. The CDR3 loop spans 14 amino acids. The V and J ends lost 6 bases and 8 bases respectively, with 19 bases between them. For the CDR3, the DNA is TGTGCCAGCAGGCCCAGCGAGGGTTTATTCGGCTACACCTTC. It specifies CASRPSEGLFGYTF.

The rearrangement uses TRBV5-8 and TRBJ1-1, with D tentatively TRBD1 (6 bases). This CDR3 contains 13 residues. The V end lost 4 bases, the J end lost 7 bases, and 14 bases lay between the germline ends. From germline, CDR1 is SGHTS and CDR2 YDEGEE. CDR3 in amino acids: CASSGQWSGEAFF. CDR3 coding DNA: TGTGCCAGCAGCGGACAGTGGTCCGGTGAAGCTTTCTTT.

This chain uses TRBV14 with TRBJ1-3; no reliable D call. Trimming left V 1 base short and J 1 base short, with 11 bases between. Germline V gives CDR1 SGHDN, CDR2 FVKESK. The CDR3 sequence is 16 residues long. Here the CDR3 reads CASSQGVRGSGNTIYF. In DNA form, the CDR3 reads TGTGCCAGCAGCCAAGGAGTACGGGGATCTGGAAACACCATATATTTT.

This chain connects TRBV19 to TRBJ2-7; no reliable D call. The V and J ends lost 2 bases and 3 bases respectively, with 8 bases between them. The CDR3 is made up of 13 amino acids. The germline V gene has CDR1 LNHDA and CDR2 SQIVND (reference sequence). The CDR3 DNA follows: TGTGCCAGTAGTATAACGTCCAGCTACGAGCAGTACTTC. Protein: CASSITSSYEQYF.

This clone was counted a few times. This chain joins TRBV19 and TRBJ1-1; D might be TRBD1 (6 bases). The V and J ends lost 3 bases and 4 bases respectively, with 12 bases between them. Per the germline V gene, CDR1 is LNHDA and CDR2 is SQIVND (reference sequence). The CDR3 length is 14 residues. The CDR3 DNA follows: TGTGCCAGTAGTATTGTAGGGGGGAGCACTGAAGCTTTCTTT. This translates into CASSIVGGSTEAFF.

The chain has TRBV27 and TRBJ2-2; unclear D gene. This CDR3 region has 14 residues. Germline CDR1 reads MNHEY; CDR2 reads SMNVEV (reference sequence). Trimming took off 0 bases at V and 6 bases at J, with 8 bases between the two ends. The CDR3 coding sequence is TGTGCCAGCAGTTTATCCTTGGGTCCCGGGGAGCTGTTTTTT. This sequence encodes CASSLSLGPGELFF.

The sample holds a few counts of this clone. This sequence joins TRBV6-5 and TRBJ1-3; D is ambiguous. Germline V gene sequence: CDR1 MNHEY, CDR2 SVGAGI. The CDR3 is made up of 11 amino acids. Trimming cost V 9 bases and J 4 bases, with 7 bases left between them. CDR3 in amino acids: CASGRGNTIYF. The CDR3 nucleotides are TGTGCCAGTGGAAGGGGAAACACCATATATTTT.

By sample fraction, this clone is medium-sized. The V and J genes are TRBV29-1 and TRBJ1-6; 10 nucleotides line up with TRBD1. The V gene's germline CDR1 is SQVTM and CDR2 ANQGSEA. The length of the CDR3 is 14 residues. The CDR3 DNA reads as TGCGCTGCCGGGACAGGGGTAGGGGGTTCACCCCTCCACTTT. Its protein is CAAGTGVGGSPLHF.

CDR3 protein: CATGGLYEQYF. The CDR3, as DNA: TGTGCCACCGGCGGACTCTACGAGCAGTACTTC. This chain uses TRBV2 with TRBJ2-7; TRBD2 is a possible D gene (5 bases). Trimming cost V 10 bases and J 3 bases, with 10 bases left between them. The CDR3 consists of 11 residues. The germline V gene has CDR1 SNHLY and CDR2 FYNNEI.

V usage is TRBV4-3 and J usage is TRBJ2-1; D is unresolved. The CDR3 sequence is 16 residues long. Deletions cut 1 base from V and 7 bases from J, with 17 bases between. CDR1 LGHNA and CDR2 YSLEER come from the germline V gene. CDR3 nucleotides: TGCGCCAGCAGCCAAGTACCCGGACGAACGTTGAATGAGCAGTTCTTC. It codes for CASSQVPGRTLNEQFF.

The chain couples TRBV13 to TRBJ2-7; 9 nucleotides line up with TRBD2. Germline V gene lookup returns CDR1 PRHDT and CDR2 FYEKMQ (reference sequence). The CDR3 loop spans 15 amino acids. The trim removed 5 bases at V and 1 base at J, leaving 6 bases unmatched. The CDR3, as DNA: TGTGCCAGCAGCGATAGCGGGAGTAGGTCCTACGAGCAGTACTTC. Translated, it gives CASSDSGSRSYEQYF.

The CDR3 sequence is CASRLSAPGTGLFF. In DNA form, the CDR3 reads TGTGCCAGCCGCCTTTCAGCCCCCGGGACAGGGCTGTTCTTC. The V call is TRBV28, the J call TRBJ2-1, with 9 bases fitting TRBD1. The CDR3 has 14 residues. Germline V gene data show CDR1 as MDHEN and CDR2 as SYDVKM. Germline trimming cut 8 bases from V and 15 bases from J; bases unmatched to any gene: 17.